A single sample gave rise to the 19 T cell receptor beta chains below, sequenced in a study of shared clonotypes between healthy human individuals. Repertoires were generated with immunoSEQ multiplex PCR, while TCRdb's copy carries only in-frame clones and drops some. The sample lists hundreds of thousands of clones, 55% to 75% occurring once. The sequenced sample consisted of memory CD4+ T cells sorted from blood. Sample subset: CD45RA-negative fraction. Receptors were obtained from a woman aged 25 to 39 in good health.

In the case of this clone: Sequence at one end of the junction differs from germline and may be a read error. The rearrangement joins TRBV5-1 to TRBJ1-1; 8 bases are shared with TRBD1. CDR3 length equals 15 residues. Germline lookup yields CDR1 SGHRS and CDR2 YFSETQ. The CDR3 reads CASSPPTGVRTEAFF. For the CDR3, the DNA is TGTGCCAGCAGCCCCCCGACAGGGGTGAGGACTGAAGCTTTCTTT.

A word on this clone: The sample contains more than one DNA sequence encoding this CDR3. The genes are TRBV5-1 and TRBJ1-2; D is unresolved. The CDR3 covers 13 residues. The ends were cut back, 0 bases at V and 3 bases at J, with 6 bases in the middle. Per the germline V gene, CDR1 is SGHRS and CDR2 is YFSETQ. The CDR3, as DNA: TGCGCCAGCAGCTTGGGGACTGACTATGGCTACACCTTC. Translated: CASSLGTDYGYTF.

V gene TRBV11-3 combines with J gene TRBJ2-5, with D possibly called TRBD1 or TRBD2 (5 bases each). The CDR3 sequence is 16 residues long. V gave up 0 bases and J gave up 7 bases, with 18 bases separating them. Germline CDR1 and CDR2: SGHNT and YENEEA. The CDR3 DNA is TGTGCCAGCAGCTTAGAAGTTAGGGGCTCTGGGGGGACCCAGTACTTC. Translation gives CASSLEVRGSGGTQYF.

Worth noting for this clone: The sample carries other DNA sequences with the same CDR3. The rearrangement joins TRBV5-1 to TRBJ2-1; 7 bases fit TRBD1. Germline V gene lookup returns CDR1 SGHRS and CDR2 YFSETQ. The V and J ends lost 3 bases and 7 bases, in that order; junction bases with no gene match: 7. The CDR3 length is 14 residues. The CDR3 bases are TGCGCCAGCAGCTCCGGGACAGAGGTTAATGAGCAGTTCTTC. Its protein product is CASSSGTEVNEQFF.

The CDR3 reads CASSRTGKREAFF. The DNA of the CDR3 is TGTGCCAGCAGCCGGACAGGGAAAAGGGAAGCTTTCTTT. The rearrangement links TRBV5-6 to TRBJ1-1; 8 bases are a match to TRBD1. V lost 4 bases, J lost 8 bases, and 7 bases stayed unmatched. This CDR3 is 13 amino acids long. Germline CDR1 reads SGHDT; CDR2 reads YYEEEE. The full variable domain, completed using reference TRBV5-6 and TRBJ1-1, is DAGVTQSPTHLIKTRGQQVTLRCSPKSGHDTVSWYQQALGQGPQFIFQYYEEEERQRGNFPDRFSGHQFPNYSSELNVNALLLGDSALYLCASSRTGKREAFFGQGTRLTVV.

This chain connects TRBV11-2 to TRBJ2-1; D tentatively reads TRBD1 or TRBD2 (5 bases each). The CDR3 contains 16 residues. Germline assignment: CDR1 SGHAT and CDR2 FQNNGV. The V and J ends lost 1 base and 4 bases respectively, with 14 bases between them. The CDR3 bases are TGTGCCAGCAGCTTAGGAGCTAGTGGGGGTTACAATGAGCAGTTCTTC. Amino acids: CASSLGASGGYNEQFF.

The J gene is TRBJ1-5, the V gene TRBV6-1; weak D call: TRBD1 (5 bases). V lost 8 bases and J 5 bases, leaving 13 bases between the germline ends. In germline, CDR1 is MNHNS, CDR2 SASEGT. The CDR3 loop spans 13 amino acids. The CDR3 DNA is TGTGCCAGCTTCGGGGGTTGGTATCAGCCCCAGCATTTT. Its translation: CASFGGWYQPQHF.

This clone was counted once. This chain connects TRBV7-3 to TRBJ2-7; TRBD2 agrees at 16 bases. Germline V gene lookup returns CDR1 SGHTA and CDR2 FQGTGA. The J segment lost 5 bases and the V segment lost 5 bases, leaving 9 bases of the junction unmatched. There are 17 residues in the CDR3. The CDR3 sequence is CASSLPGTSGRENEQYF. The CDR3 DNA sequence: TGTGCCAGCAGCCTCCCGGGGACTAGCGGGAGGGAGAACGAGCAGTACTTC.

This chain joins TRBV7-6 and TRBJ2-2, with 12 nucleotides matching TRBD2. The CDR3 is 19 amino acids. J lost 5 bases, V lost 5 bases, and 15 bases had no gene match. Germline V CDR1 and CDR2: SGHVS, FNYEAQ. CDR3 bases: TGTGCCAGCAGCAAACGGCCGACTAGCGGGAGCTTCATAACCGGGGAGCTGTTTTTT. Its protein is CASSKRPTSGSFITGELFF.

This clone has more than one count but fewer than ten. CDR3 sequence (DNA): TGCGCCAGCAGCCTGGGCACGGGGGCAACTAATGAAAAACTGTTTTTT. Translated, it gives CASSLGTGATNEKLFF. The chain links TRBV5-1 to TRBJ1-4, with D perhaps matching TRBD1 (5 bases). Germline CDR1 reads SGHRS; CDR2 reads YFSETQ. V was shortened by 4 bases and J by 0 bases, with 13 bases between the two germline ends. This CDR3 spans 16 amino acids.

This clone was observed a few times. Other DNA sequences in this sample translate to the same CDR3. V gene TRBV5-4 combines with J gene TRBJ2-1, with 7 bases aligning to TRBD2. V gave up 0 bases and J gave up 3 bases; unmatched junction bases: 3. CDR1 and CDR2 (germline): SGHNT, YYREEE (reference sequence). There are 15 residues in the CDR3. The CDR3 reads CASSLGLADYNEQFF. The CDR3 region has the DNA TGTGCCAGCAGCTTGGGTCTAGCGGACTACAATGAGCAGTTCTTC. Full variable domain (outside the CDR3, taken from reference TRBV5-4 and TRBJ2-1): ETGVTQSPTHLIKTRGQQVTLRCSSQSGHNTVSWYQQALGQGPQFIFQYYREEENGRGNFPPRFSGLQFPNYSSELNVNALELDDSALYLCASSLGLADYNEQFFGPGTRLTVL.

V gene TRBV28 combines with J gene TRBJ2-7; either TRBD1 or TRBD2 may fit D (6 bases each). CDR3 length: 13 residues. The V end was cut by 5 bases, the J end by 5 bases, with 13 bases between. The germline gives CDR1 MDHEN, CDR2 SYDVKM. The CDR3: CASSTGTVDEQYF. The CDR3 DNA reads TGTGCCAGCAGTACAGGGACTGTGGACGAGCAGTACTTC.

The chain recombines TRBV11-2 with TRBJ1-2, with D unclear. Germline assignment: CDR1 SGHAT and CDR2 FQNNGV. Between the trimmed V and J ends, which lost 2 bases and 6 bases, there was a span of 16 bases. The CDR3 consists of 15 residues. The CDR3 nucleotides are TGTGCCAGCAGCTTACGTGTCACCGGTCGACATGGCTACACCTTC. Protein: CASSLRVTGRHGYTF. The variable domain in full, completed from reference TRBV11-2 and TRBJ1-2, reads EAGVAQSPRYKIIEKRQSVAFWCNPISGHATLYWYQQILGQGPKLLIQFQNNGVVDDSQLPKDRFSAERLKGVDSTLKIQPAKLEDSAVYLCASSLRVTGRHGYTFGSGTRLTVV.

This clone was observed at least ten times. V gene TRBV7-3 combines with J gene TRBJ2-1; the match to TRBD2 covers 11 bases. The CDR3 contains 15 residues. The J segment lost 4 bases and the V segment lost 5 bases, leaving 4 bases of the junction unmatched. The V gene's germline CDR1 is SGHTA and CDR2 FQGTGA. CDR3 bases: TGTGCCAGCAGCCCGGGACTAGCGGTTTACAATGAGCAGTTCTTC. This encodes CASSPGLAVYNEQFF.

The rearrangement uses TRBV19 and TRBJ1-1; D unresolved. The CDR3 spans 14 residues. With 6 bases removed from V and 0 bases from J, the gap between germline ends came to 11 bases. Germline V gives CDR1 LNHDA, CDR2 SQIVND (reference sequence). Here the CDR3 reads CASRNSLVNTEAFF. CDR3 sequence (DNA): TGTGCCAGTAGAAACTCCTTAGTGAACACTGAAGCTTTCTTT. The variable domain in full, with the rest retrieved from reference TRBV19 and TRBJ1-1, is DGGITQSPKYLFRKEGQNVTLSCEQNLNHDAMYWYRQDPGQGLRLIYYSQIVNDFQKGDIAEGYSVSREKKESFPLTVTSAQKNPTAFYLCASRNSLVNTEAFFGQGTRLTVV.

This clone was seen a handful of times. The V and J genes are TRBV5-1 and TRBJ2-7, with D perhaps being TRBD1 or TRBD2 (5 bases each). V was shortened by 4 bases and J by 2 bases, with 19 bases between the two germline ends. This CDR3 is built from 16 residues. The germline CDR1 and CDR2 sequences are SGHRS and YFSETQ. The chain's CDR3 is CASSLGTADVAYEQYF. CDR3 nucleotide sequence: TGCGCCAGCAGCCTTGGGACCGCGGACGTGGCCTACGAGCAGTACTTC.

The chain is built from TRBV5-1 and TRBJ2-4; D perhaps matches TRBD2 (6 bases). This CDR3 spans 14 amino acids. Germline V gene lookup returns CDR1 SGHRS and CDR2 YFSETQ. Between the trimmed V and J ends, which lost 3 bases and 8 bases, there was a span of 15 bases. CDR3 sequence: CASSSGTGGDIQYF. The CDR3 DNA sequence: TGCGCCAGCAGCTCAGGGACTGGTGGGGACATTCAGTACTTC.

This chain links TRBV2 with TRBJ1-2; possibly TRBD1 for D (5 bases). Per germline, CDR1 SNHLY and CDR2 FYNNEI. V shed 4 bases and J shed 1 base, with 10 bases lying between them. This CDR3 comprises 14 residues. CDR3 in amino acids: CASSVTALNYGYTF. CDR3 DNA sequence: TGTGCCAGCAGTGTGACAGCGCTTAACTATGGCTACACCTTC.

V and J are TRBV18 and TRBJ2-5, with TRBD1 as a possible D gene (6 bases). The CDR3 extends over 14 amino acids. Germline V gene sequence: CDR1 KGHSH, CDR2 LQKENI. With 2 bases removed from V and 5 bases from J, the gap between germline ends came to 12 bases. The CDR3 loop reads CASSPGGAIETQYF. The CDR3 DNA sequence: TGTGCCAGCTCACCAGGGGGCGCGATTGAGACCCAGTACTTC.